This T cell receptor beta chain was found in a study of regulatory T cells in long-lasting Graves disease. Relying on iRepertoire HTBI primers and Arm-PCR of CDR3 regions, the team built TCR beta libraries. From the multiplex PCR reads, TCRdb called clonotypes with MiXCR, one entry per CDR3 protein. The profile shows around 500,000 distinct CDR3 sequences, around 15% of them singletons. Germline CDR1 reads SNHLY; CDR2 reads FYNNEI. The CDR3 length is 14 residues. Deletions cut 3 bases from V and 7 bases from J, with 10 bases between. This clonotype has a count of ten or more. Time point described: newly diagnosed GD, antithyroid drugs for less than 3 months. Generation of the TCR library employed RNA extracted from PBMCs. This sample also belongs to another study, concerning T cells in Graves' hyperthyroidism and ophthalmopathy.

This sequence was found in a woman aged 40-65 years with Graves disease. The chain is built from TRBV2 and TRBJ1-6; D gene ambiguous. Sequenced material: peripheral blood mononuclear cells (PBMCs), taken at new diagnosis, from a patient treated with antithyroid drugs. The CDR3 protein is CASSETIRNSPLHF. The CDR3 DNA reads TGTGCCAGCAGTGAGACGATACGGAATTCACCCCTCCACTTT.